This TCR beta chain was retrieved from a study of shared clonotypes between healthy human individuals. Donors were Caucasian adults residing in Nashville, Tennessee, USA. Broader study findings: Sequencing depth was expected to influence donor clonotype sharing. Since donors were few, the genetic and exposure-history diversity represented was limited.

About this clone itself: What it binds is not known.

The CDR3 runs 13 residues. From germline, CDR1 is SQVTM and CDR2 ANQGSEA. With 1 base clipped from V and 4 bases from J, the junction kept 3 bases outside the gene matches. The assay used deep level. Some clones are missing from TCRdb's copy, which holds only in-frame ones; the method was immunoSEQ multiplex PCR. The repertoire holds 490,000 or so clones, roughly four fifths seen once, with approximately 12% in the top ten. Sequenced material: PBMCs. The chain combines TRBV29-1 with TRBJ1-1; TRBD1 aligns across 7 bases. The clonotype comes from a middle-aged woman in good health. Some clones in this sample may be carry-over from other donors' samples. DNA for the CDR3: TGCAGCGTTGAAGGACAGGGAGGCACTGAAGCTTTCTTT. It translates to CSVEGQGGTEAFF.